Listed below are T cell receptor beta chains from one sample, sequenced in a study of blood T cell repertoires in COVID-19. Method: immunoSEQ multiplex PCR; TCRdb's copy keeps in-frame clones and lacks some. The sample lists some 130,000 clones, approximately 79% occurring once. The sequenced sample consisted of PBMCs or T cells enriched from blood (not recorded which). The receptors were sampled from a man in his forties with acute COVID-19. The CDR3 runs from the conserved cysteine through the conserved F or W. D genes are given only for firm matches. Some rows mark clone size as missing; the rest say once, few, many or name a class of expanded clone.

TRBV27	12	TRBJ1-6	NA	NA	TGTGCCAGCACCCGACGGGGGGGACCCCTCCACTTT	CASTRRGGPLHF
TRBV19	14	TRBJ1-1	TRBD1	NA	TGTGCCAGTAGTATATCCGGGACAGGAAGCAAGGCTTTCTTT	CASSISGTGSKAFF
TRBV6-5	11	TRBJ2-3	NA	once	TGTGCCAGCATGGCGGAAGATACGCAGTATTTT	CASMAEDTQYF
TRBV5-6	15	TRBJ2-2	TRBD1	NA	TGTGCCAGCAGCGAGACAGGGACATACACCGGGGAGCTGTTTTTT	CASSETGTYTGELFF
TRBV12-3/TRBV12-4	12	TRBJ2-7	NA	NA	TGTGCCAGCAGTTTAGTATCTTACGAGCAGTACTTC	CASSLVSYEQYF
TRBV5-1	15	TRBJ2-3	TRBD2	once	TGCGCCAGCAGCCCAGCGGGAATTAGCACAGATACGCAGTATTTT	CASSPAGISTDTQYF
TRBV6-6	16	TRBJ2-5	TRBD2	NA	TGTGCCAGCAGTTACCGGATCGGGGGGGCAGGGGAGACCCAGTACTTC	CASSYRIGGAGETQYF
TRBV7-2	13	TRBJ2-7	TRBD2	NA	TGTGCCAGCAGCTGGGCTAGCGGGGGGGAGCAGTACTTC	CASSWASGGEQYF
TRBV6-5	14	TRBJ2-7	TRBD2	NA	TGTGCCAGCAGTTATATAGCGGGCTCCTACGAGCAGTACTTC	CASSYIAGSYEQYF
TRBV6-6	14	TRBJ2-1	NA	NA	TGTGCCAGCAGTCTTTCGGGAGCGTACAATGAGCAGTTCTTC	CASSLSGAYNEQFF
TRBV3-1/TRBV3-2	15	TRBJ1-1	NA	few	TGTGCCAGCAGCCGCGATGGGCAGGGGCTTACTGAAGCTTTCTTT	CASSRDGQGLTEAFF
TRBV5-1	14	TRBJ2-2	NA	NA	TGCGCCAGCAGTCTGACACTGAACACCGGGGAGCTGTTTTTT	CASSLTLNTGELFF
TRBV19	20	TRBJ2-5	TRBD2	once	TGTGCCAGTAGTAAACTAGCGGGAGGGAGTCTTGGAGGGGCGAGGGAGACCCAGTACTTC	CASSKLAGGSLGGARETQYF
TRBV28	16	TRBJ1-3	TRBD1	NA	TGTGCCAGCAGTTTATTTCAGGGGGCGCGCGGAAACACCATATATTTT	CASSLFQGARGNTIYF
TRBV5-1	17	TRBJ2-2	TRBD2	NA	TGCGCCAGCTGCTCCCCCCCTAGCGGGAGAGGTACCGGGGAGCTGTTTTTT	CASCSPPSGRGTGELFF
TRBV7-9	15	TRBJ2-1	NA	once	TGTGCCAGCAGCTTAGGGGTCGGGGGAGCGAATGAGCAGTTCTTC	CASSLGVGGANEQFF
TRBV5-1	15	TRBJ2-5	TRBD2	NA	TGCGCCAGCAGGAGGATAGCGGGAGGTCAAGAGACCCAGTACTTC	CASRRIAGGQETQYF
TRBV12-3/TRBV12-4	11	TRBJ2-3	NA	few	TGTGCCAGCAGCCTTGGGCCTTCGCAGTATTTT	CASSLGPSQYF
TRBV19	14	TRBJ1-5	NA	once	TGTGCCAGTAGAGAACAGTATAGCAATCAGCCCCAGCATTTT	CASREQYSNQPQHF
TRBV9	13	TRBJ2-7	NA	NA	TGTGCCAGCAGCGTAGGAGGAACGTACGAGCAGTACTTC	CASSVGGTYEQYF
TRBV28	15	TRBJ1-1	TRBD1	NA	TGTGCCAGCGGGAGACAGGGGGCTCCGAACACTGAAGCTTTCTTT	CASGRQGAPNTEAFF
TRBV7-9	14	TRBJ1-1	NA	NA	TGTGCCAGCAGCTTAGGAGTAATGAACACTGAAGCTTTCTTT	CASSLGVMNTEAFF
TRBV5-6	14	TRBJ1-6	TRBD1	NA	TGTGCCAGCAGCTGGGACAGGGGATTCTCACCCCTCCACTTT	CASSWDRGFSPLHF
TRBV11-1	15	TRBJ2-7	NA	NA	TGTGCCAGCAGCTTAGCCTCTGGACAGCCCTACGAGCAGTACTTC	CASSLASGQPYEQYF
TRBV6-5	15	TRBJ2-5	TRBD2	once	TGTGCCATCAGTATAGGGACTAGCGGGGTGGAGACCCAGTACTTC	CAISIGTSGVETQYF
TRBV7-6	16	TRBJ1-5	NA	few	TGTGCCAGCAGCTTAGGGACCCCCGAGGGTGGTCAGCCCCAGCATTTT	CASSLGTPEGGQPQHF
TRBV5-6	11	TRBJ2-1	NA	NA	TGTGCCAGCAGCCTCTACAATGAGCAGTTCTTC	CASSLYNEQFF
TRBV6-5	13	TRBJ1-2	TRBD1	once	TGTGCCAGCAGTTTTCGAGACAGGGGCGGCTACACCTTC	CASSFRDRGGYTF
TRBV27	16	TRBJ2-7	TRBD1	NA	TGTGCCAGCAGTTTAATAGGGACAGGGATTTCCTACGAGCAGTACTTC	CASSLIGTGISYEQYF
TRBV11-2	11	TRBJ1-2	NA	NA	TGTGCCAGCAGCTTCCTCTATGGCTACACCTTC	CASSFLYGYTF
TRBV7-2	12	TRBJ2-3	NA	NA	TGTGCCAGCAGCTTTGCTAGGGATACGCAGTATTTT	CASSFARDTQYF
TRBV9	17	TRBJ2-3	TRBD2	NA	TGTGCCAGCAGCGTAGAACTAGCGGGAGGTGGGACAGATACGCAGTATTTT	CASSVELAGGGTDTQYF
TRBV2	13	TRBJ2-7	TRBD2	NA	TGTGCCAGTTTAGCGGGTACCCTCGGGGAGCAGTACTTC	CASLAGTLGEQYF
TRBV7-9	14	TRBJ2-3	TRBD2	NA	TGTGCCAGCAGCTCGCGGGAGGGCGCAGATACGCAGTATTTT	CASSSREGADTQYF
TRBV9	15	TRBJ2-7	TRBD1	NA	TGTGCCAGCAGCGTAGCGGACAGGGTTCGAGGAGAGCAGTACTTC	CASSVADRVRGEQYF
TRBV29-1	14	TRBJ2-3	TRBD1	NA	TGCAGCGCCTCGGGACAGGATAGCACAGATACGCAGTATTTT	CSASGQDSTDTQYF
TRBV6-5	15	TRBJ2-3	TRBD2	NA	TGTGCCAGCAGTTATTCTAGCGGGCTCACAGATACGCAGTATTTT	CASSYSSGLTDTQYF
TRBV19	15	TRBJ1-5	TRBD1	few	TGTGCCAGTAGTATAGACAGGGGGCGAGGTCAGCCCCAGCATTTT	CASSIDRGRGQPQHF
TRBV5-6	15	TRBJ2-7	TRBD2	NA	TGTGCCAGCAGCTTGGAGCGGGGGGGCCTCTACGAGCAGTACTTC	CASSLERGGLYEQYF
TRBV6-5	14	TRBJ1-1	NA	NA	TGTGCCAGCAGTTCCCGTGGAGGGAACGTTTTCGCTTTCTTT	CASSSRGGNVFAFF
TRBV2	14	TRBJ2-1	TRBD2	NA	TGTGCCGACTCTAGCGGGGGGGCGGACAATGAGCAGTTCTTC	CADSSGGADNEQFF
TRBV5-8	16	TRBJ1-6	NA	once	TGTGCCAGCAGCTTTGGTTCAGGCTCCTATAATTCACCCCTCCACTTT	CASSFGSGSYNSPLHF
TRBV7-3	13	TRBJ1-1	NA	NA	TGTGCCAGCGCAACTTCCATGAACACTGAAGCTTTCTTT	CASATSMNTEAFF
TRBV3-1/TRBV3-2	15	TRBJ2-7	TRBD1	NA	TGTGCCAGCAGCCACCCGGGACAGGGACGTTACGAGCAGTACTTC	CASSHPGQGRYEQYF
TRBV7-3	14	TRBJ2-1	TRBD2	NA	TGTGCCAGCAGCTTAGGCGGGAGTCTACATGAGCAGTTCTTC	CASSLGGSLHEQFF
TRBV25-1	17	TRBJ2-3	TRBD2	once	TGTGCCAGCAGTGAGCCTTGGGCAGCGGGAGTGGTAGATACGCAGTATTTT	CASSEPWAAGVVDTQYF
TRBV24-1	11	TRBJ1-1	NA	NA	TGTGCCACCAGTTTGAACAGGGAAGCTTTCTTT	CATSLNREAFF
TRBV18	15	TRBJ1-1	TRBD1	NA	TGTGCCAGCTCACCACCGGGGACAGTGAACACTGAAGCTTTCTTT	CASSPPGTVNTEAFF
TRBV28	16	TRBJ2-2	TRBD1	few	TGTGCCAGCATTTACTCCGGGACAGGGTACACCGGGGAGCTGTTTTTT	CASIYSGTGYTGELFF
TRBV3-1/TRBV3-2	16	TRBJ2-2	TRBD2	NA	TGTGCCAGCAGCCAAGATACAGCGGGAGCGGCCGGGGAGCTGTTTTTT	CASSQDTAGAAGELFF
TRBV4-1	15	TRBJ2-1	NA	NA	TGCGCCAGCAGCCCAGGGTCGGGAGAGGGGAGTGAGCAGTTCTTC	CASSPGSGEGSEQFF
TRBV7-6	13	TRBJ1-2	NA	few	TGTGCCAGCAGCTTTCCCGGGGGCTATGGCTACACCTTC	CASSFPGGYGYTF
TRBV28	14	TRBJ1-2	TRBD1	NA	TGTGCCAGCAGTCCATCCGGGACAGTTCATGGCTACACCTTC	CASSPSGTVHGYTF
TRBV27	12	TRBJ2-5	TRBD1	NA	TGTGCCAGTATGACAGGGAGCGAGACCCAGTACTTC	CASMTGSETQYF
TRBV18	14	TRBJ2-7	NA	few	TGTGCCAGCTCACCTGCGGGGGCTCCGGAGGAGCAGTACTTC	CASSPAGAPEEQYF
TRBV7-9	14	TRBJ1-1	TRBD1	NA	TGTGCCAGCAGCCTCAGGACAGGGGGCACTGAAGCTTTCTTT	CASSLRTGGTEAFF
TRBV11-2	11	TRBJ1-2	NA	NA	TGTGCCAGCAGCCACAGGGACGGCTACACCTTC	CASSHRDGYTF